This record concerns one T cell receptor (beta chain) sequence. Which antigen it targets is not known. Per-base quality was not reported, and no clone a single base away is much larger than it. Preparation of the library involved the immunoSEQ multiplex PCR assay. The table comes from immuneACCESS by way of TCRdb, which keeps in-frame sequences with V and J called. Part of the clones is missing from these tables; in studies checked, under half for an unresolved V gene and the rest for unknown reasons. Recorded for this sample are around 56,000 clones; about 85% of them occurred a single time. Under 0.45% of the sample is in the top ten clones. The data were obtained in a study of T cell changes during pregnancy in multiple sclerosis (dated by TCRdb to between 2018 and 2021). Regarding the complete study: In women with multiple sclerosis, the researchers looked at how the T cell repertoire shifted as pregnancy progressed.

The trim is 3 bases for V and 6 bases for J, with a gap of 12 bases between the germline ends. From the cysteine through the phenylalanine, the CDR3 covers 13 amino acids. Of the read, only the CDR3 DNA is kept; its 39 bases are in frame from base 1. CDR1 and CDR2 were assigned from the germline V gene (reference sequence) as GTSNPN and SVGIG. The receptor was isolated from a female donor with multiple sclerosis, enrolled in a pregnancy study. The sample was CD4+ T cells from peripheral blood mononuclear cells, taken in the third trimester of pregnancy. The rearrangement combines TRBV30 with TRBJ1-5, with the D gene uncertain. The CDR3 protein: CAWSHKPGQPQHF. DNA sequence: TGTGCCTGGAGCCATAAACCGGGTCAGCCCCAGCATTTT.